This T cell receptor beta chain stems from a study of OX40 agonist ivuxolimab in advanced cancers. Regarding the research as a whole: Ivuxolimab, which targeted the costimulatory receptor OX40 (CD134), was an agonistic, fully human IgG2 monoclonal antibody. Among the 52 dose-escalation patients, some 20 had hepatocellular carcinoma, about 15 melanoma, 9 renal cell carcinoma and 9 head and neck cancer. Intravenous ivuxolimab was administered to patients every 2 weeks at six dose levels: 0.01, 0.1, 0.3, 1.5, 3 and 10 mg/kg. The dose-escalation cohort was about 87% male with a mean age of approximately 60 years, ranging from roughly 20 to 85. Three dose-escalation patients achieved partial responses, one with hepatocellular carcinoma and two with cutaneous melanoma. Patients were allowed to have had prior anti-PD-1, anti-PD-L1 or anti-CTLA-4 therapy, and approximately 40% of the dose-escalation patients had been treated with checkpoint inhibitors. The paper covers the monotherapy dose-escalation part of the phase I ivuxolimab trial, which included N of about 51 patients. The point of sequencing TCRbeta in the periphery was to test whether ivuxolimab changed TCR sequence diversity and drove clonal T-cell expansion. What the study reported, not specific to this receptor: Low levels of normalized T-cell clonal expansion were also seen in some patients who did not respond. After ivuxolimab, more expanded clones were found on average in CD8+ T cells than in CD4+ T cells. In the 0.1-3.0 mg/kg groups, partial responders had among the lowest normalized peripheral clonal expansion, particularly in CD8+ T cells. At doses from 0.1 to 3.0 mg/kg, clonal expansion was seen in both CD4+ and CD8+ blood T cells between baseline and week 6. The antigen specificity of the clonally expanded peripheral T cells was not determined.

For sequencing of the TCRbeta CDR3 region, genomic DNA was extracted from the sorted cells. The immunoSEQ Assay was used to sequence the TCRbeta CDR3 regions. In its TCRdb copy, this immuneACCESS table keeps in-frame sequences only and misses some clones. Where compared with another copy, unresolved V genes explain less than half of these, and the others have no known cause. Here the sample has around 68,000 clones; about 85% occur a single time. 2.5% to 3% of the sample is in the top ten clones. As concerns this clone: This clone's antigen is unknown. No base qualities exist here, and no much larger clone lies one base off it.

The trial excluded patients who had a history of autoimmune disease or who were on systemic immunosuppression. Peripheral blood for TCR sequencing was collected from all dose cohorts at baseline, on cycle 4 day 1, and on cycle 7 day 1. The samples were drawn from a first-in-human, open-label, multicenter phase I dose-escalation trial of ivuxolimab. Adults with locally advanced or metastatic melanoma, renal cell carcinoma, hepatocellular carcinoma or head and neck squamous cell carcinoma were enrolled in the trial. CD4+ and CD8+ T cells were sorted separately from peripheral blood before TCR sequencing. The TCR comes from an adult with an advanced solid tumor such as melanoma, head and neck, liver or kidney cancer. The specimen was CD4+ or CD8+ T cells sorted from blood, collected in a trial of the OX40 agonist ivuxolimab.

Here the CDR3 is given as CASSRDGAGQGTDTQYF. The DNA reads as follows: TGCGCCAGCAGCCGGGATGGGGCGGGACAGGGGACAGATACGCAGTATTTT. The chain is assembled from TRBV4-3 and TRBJ2-3; 10 middle bases align to TRBD1. V trim: 4 bases; J trim: 3 bases; unmatched bases: 10. The CDR3 starts with the cysteine, ends with the phenylalanine, and has 17 residues. Just CDR3 DNA is preserved here, 51 bases in frame from base 1. CDR1 LGHNA and CDR2 YSLEER are derived from the germline V gene.